There are a few counts of the clone carrying this TCR beta chain. No antigen is known for it. The entry originates in a study of radiation and T cells in renal cell carcinoma. Study-level findings and limits: Top tumor clonotypes rose in blood 2 weeks post-radiation, then contracted.

The data were produced by immunoSEQ multiplex PCR, yet TCRdb's version contains in-frame clones alone and is incomplete. The sample includes 150,000 or so clones, around 89% seen only once; the top ten take approximately 4%. As for time point: baseline pretreatment blood. Treatment specified: 15 Gy SBRT to primary tumor, nephrectomy 4 weeks later. Clear cell pathology was present in this patient's renal cell carcinoma. V trimming: 1 base; J trimming: 4 bases; junction bases outside the gene matches: 11. Germline assignment: CDR1 SGHRS and CDR2 YFSETQ. The CDR3 covers 18 residues. The sample in question was blood, obtained from a patient whose treatment included radiotherapy and nephrectomy. J is TRBJ2-3 and V is TRBV5-1; TRBD2 agrees at 11 bases. The TCR originated in a woman aged 65 to 85 with renal cell carcinoma. The CDR3 sequence: CASSLMSSGGIFADTQYF. CDR3 in DNA: TGCGCCAGCAGCTTGATGTCTAGCGGGGGGATTTTCGCAGATACGCAGTATTTT.